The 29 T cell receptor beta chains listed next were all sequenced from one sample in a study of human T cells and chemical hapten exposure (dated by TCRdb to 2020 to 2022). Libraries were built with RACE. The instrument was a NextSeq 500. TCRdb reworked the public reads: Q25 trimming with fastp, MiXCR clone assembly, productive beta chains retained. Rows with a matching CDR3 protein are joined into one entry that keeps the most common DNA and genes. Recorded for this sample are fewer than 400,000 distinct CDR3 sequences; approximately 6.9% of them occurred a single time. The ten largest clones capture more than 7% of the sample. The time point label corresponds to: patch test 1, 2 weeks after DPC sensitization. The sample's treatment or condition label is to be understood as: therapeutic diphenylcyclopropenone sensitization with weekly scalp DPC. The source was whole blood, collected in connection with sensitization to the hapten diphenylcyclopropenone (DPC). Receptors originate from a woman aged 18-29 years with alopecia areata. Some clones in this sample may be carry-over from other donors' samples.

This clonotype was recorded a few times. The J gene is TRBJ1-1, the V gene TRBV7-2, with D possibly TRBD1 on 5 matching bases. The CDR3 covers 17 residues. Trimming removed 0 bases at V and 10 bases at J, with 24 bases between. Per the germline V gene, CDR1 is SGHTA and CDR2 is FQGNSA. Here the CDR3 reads CASSLAQQIQAPGGAFF. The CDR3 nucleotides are TGTGCCAGCAGCTTAGCCCAACAAATACAGGCCCCTGGGGGAGCTTTCTTT.

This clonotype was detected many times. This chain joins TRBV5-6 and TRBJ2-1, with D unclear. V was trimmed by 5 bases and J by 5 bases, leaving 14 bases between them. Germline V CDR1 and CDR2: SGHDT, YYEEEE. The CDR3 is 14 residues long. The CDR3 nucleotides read TGTGCCAGCAGGGCGGAGTACAGAGACAATGAGCAGTTCTTC. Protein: CASRAEYRDNEQFF.

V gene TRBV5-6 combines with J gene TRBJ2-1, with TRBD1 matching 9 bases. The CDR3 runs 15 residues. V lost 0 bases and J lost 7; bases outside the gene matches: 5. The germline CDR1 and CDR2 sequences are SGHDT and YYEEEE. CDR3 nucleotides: TGTGCCAGCAGCTTGGGGGGACAGGGCCGGAATGAGCAGTTCTTC. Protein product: CASSLGGQGRNEQFF.

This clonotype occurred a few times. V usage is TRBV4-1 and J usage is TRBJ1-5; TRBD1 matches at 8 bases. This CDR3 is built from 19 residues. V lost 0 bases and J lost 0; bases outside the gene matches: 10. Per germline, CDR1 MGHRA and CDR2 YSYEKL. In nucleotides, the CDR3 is TGCGCCAGCAGCCAAGAAAACAGGGGGTCCGACTATAGCAATCAGCCCCAGCATTTT. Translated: CASSQENRGSDYSNQPQHF.

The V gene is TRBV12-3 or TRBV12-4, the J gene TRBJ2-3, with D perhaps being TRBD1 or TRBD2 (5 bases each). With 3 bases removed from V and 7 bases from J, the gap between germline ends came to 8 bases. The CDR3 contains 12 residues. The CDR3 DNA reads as TGTGCCAGCAGTTTTGGGACCTATACGCAGTATTTT. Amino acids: CASSFGTYTQYF.

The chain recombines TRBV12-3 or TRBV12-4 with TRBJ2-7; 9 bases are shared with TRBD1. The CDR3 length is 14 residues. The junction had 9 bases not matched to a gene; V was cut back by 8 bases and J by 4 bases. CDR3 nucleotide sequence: TGTGCCAGCGGAAGTTGGGACAGGGTATACGAGCAGTACTTC. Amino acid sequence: CASGSWDRVYEQYF.

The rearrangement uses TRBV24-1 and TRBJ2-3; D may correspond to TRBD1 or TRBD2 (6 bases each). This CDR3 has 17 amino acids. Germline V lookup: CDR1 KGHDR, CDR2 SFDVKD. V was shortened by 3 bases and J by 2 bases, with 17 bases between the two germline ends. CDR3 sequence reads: CATSDVLHGGDTDTQYF. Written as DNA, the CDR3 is TGTGCCACCAGTGATGTCCTCCACGGGGGCGACACAGATACGCAGTATTTT.

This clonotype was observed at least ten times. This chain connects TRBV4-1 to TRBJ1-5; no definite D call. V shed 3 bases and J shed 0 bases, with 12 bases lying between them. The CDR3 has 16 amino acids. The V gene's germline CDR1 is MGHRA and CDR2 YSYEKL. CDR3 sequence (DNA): TGCGCCAGCAGCCATGACGGAGGTATTAGCAATCAGCCCCAGCATTTT. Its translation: CASSHDGGISNQPQHF.

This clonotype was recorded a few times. The chain's CDR3 is CASRLPQGETGELFF. The CDR3 DNA reads as TGTGCCAGCCGTCTTCCCCAGGGTGAAACCGGGGAGCTGTTTTTT. The chain carries TRBV12-3 or TRBV12-4 and TRBJ2-2; a possible D gene is TRBD1 (5 bases). V lost 8 bases to trimming and J lost 5 bases, with 18 bases between them. The CDR3 loop spans 15 amino acids.

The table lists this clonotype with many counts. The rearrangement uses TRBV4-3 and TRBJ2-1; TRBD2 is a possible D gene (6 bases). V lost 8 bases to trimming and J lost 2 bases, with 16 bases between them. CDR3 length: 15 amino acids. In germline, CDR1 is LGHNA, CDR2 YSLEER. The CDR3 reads CASPNSRRAYNEQFF. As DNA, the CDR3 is TGCGCCAGCCCCAATAGCAGGAGGGCCTACAATGAGCAGTTCTTC.

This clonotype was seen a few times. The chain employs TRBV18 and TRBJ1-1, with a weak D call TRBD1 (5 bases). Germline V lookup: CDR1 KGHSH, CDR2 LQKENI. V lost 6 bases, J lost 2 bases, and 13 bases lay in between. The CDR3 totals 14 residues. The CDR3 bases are TGTGCCAGCTCTGAGACAGAGGGAAACACTGAAGCTTTCTTT. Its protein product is CASSETEGNTEAFF. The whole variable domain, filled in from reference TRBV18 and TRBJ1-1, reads NAGVMQNPRHLVRRRGQEARLRCSPMKGHSHVYWYRQLPEEGLKFMVYLQKENIIDESGMPKERFSAEFPKEGPSILRIQQVVRGDSAAYFCASSETEGNTEAFFGQGTRLTVV.

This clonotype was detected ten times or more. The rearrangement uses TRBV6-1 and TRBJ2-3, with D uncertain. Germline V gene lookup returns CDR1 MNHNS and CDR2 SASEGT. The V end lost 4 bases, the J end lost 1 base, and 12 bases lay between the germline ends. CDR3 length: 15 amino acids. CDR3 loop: CASSALVSGTDTQYF. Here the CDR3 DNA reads TGTGCCAGCAGTGCCCTGGTCTCTGGCACAGATACGCAGTATTTT.

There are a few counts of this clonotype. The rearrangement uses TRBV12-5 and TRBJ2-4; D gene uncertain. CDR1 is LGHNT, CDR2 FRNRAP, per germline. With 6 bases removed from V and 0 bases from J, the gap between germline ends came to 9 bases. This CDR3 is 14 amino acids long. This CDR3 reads CASGGPVAKNIQYF. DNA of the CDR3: TGTGCTAGTGGAGGACCAGTAGCCAAAAACATTCAGTACTTC.

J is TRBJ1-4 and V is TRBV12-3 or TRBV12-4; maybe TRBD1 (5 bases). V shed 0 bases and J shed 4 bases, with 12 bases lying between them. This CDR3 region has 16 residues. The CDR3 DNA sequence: TGTGCCAGCAGTTTAGCATCAGGGCATAGTAATGAAAAACTGTTTTTT. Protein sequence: CASSLASGHSNEKLFF.

CDR3 coding DNA: TGTGCCAGCAGCTCAATTCCAGGGGTACGGGGTCCCACTGAAGCTTTCTTT. It encodes CASSSIPGVRGPTEAFF. The rearrangement uses TRBV7-3 and TRBJ1-1; TRBD1 might be the D (6 bases). CDR3 length: 17 amino acids. Trimming pared 4 bases from V and 4 bases from J, leaving 22 bases between. Germline values: CDR1 SGHTA, CDR2 FQGTGA.

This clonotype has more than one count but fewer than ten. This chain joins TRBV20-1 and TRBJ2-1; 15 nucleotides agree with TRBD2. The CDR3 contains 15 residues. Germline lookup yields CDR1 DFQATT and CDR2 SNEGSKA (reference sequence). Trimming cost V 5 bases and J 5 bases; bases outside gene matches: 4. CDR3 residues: CSAGLAGGHHNEQFF. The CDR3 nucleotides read TGCAGTGCTGGACTAGCGGGGGGGCACCACAATGAGCAGTTCTTC.

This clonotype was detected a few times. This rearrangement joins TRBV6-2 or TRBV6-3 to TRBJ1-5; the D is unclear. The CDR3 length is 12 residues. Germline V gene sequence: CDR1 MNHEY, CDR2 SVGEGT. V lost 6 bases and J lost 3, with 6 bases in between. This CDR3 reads CASSGYNQPQHF. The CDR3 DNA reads TGTGCCAGCAGCGGTTACAATCAGCCCCAGCATTTT.

CDR3 region: CAILGRASDTQYF. CDR3 coding DNA: TGTGCCATTTTGGGGCGCGCATCAGATACGCAGTATTTT. The V gene is TRBV10-3, the J gene TRBJ2-3; perhaps TRBD1 as D (5 bases). The CDR3 totals 13 residues. Trimming cost V 9 bases and J 4 bases, with 14 bases left between them. Germline-derived CDR1 and CDR2 are ENHRY and SYGVKD.

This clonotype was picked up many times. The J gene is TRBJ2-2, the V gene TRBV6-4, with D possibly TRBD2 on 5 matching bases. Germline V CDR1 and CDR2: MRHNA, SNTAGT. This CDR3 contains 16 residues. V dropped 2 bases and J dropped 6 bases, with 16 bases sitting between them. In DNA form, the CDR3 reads TGTGCCAGCAGTGACAACGGGGTGTCAGAAGCCGGGGAGCTGTTTTTT. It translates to CASSDNGVSEAGELFF.

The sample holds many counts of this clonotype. CDR3 protein: CASSLIGGLSGANVLTF. CDR3 nucleotide sequence: TGTGCCAGCAGCTTAATCGGGGGACTCTCTGGGGCCAACGTCCTGACTTTC. J is TRBJ2-6 and V is TRBV7-3, with D tentatively TRBD2 (6 bases). CDR3 size: 17 residues. The germline CDR1 and CDR2 sequences are SGHTA and FQGTGA. The V and J ends lost 1 base and 0 bases respectively, with 10 bases between them. The full variable domain, its missing parts supplied by reference TRBV7-3 and TRBJ2-6, is GAGVSQTPSNKVTEKGKYVELRCDPISGHTALYWYRQSLGQGPEFLIYFQGTGAADDSGLPNDRFFAVRPEGSVSTLKIQRTERGDSAVYLCASSLIGGLSGANVLTFGAGSRLTVL.

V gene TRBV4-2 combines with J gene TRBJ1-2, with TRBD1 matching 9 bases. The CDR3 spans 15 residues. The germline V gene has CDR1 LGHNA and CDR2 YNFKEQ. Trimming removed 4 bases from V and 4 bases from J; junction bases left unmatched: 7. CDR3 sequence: CASSLDGTGSYGYTF. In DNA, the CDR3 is TGTGCCAGCAGCCTTGACGGGACAGGGAGCTATGGCTACACCTTC.

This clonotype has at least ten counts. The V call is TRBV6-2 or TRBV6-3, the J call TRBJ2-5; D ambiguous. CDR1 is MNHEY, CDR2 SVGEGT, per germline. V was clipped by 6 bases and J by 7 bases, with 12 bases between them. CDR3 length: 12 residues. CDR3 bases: TGTGCCAGCAGGGATGGGTCGGTGACCCAGTACTTC. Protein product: CASRDGSVTQYF.

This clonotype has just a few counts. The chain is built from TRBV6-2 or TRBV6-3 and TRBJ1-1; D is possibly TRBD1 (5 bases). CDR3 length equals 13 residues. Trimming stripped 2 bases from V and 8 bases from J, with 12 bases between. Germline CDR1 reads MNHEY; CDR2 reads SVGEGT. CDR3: CASSYGQGMEAFF. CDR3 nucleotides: TGTGCCAGCAGTTACGGGCAGGGTATGGAAGCTTTCTTT.

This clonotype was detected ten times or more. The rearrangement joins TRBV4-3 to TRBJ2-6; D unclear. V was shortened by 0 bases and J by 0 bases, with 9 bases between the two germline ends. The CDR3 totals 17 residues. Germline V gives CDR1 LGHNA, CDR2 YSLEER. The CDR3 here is CASSQEAGVSGANVLTF. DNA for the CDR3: TGCGCCAGCAGCCAAGAGGCAGGAGTCTCTGGGGCCAACGTCCTGACTTTC.

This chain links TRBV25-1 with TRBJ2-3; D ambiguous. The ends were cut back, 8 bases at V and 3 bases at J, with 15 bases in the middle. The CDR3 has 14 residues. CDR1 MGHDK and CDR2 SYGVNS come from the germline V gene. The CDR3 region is CASSDLLSTDTQYF. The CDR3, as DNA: TGTGCCAGCTCGGACCTATTGTCGACAGATACGCAGTATTTT.

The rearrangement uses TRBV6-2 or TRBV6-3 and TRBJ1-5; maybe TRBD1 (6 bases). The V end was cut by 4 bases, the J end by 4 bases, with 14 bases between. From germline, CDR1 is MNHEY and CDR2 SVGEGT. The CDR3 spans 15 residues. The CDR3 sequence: CASSSQGKGNQPQHF. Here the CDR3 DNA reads TGTGCCAGCAGTTCCCAGGGGAAGGGGAATCAGCCCCAGCATTTT.

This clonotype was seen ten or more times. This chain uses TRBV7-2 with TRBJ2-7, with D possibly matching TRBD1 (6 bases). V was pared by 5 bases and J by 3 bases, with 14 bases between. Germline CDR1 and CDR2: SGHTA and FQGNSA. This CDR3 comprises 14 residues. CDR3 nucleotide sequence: TGTGCCAGCAGCCCAAGCCGACAGGACTACGAGCAGTACTTC. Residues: CASSPSRQDYEQYF.

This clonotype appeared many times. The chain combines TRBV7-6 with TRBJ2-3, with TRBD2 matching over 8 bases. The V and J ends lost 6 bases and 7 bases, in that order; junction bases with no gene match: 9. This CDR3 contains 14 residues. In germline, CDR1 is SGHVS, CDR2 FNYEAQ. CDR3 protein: CASRGSGGENTQYF. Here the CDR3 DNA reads TGTGCCAGCAGAGGTTCGGGGGGGGAAAATACGCAGTATTTT.

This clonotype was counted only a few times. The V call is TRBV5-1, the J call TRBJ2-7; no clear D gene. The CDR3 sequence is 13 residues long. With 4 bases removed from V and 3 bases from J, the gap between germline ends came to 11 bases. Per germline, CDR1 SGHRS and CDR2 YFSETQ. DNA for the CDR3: TGCGCCAGCAGCCTCAGTCTCATCTACGAGCAGTACTTC. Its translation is CASSLSLIYEQYF.